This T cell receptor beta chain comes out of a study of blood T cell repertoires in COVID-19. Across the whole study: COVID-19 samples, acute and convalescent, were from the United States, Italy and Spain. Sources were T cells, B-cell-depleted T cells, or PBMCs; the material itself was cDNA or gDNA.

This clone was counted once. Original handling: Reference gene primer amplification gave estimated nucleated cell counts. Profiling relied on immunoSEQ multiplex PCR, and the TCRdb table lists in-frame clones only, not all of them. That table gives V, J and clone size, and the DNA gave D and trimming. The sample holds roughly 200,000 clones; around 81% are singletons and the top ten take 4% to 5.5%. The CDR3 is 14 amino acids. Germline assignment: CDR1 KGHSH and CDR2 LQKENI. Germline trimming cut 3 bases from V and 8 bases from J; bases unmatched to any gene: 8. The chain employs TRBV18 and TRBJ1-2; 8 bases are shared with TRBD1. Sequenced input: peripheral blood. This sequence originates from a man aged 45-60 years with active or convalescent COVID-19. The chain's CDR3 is CASSPTGTGEGYTF. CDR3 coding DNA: TGTGCCAGCTCACCCACTGGGACAGGAGAAGGCTACACCTTC.